Listed below are T cell receptor beta chains from one sample, sequenced in a study of T cell responses to AZD1222 COVID-19 vaccine. Measured with immunoSEQ multiplex PCR; TCRdb has only the in-frame clones, and not every one. The sample shows about 160,000 clones, about 92% of them seen only once. Sequenced here: peripheral blood, sampled on day 0 of MenACWY control vaccination. The receptors here all came from an adult in good health. Both conserved end residues are part of each CDR3. D genes are given only for firm matches. Clone size is given for some rows only: seen once, a few or many times, or a class if the clone is expanded.

>TRBJ1-1|NA|NA|TRBV27
TGTGCCAGCAGTTCGCAGGGACTGAACACTGAAGCTTTCTTT
CASSSQGLNTEAFF
>TRBJ2-7|NA|TRBD1|TRBV19
TGTGCCAGTAGTACGGGGGCAGGGGGCTTTGGGAACGAGCAGTACTTC
CASSTGAGGFGNEQYF
>TRBJ1-1|NA|NA|TRBV5-1
TGCGCCAGCAGCTTGGCGTGGGTTACGGACACTGAAGCTTTCTTT
CASSLAWVTDTEAFF
>TRBJ2-1|NA|TRBD2|TRBV9
TGTGCCAGCAGCCTAGAGGTGGGAGGGAGGAATGAGCAGTTCTTC
CASSLEVGGRNEQFF
>TRBJ2-1|NA|TRBD1|TRBV6-6
TGTGCCAGCAGTAGACAGGGAAGGGGGAATGAGCAGTTCTTC
CASSRQGRGNEQFF
>TRBJ1-2|NA|NA|TRBV29-1
TGCAGCGTTGGTTCCGGGGGCTATGGCTACACCTTC
CSVGSGGYGYTF
>TRBJ1-3|NA|TRBD1|TRBV7-8
TGTGCCAGCAGTCGGGACAGCTCTGGAAACACCATATATTTT
CASSRDSSGNTIYF
>TRBJ1-3|NA|NA|TRBV7-2
TGTGCCACCGAGTTGGGCTCTGGAAACACCATATATTTT
CATELGSGNTIYF
>TRBJ2-7|NA|TRBD1|TRBV7-2
TGTGCCAGCGGGGGACAGGGGGCCTACGAGCAGTACTTC
CASGGQGAYEQYF
>TRBJ2-3|NA|NA|TRBV7-2
TGTGCCAGCACCCTCGGGACTTCACACTCAGATACGCAGTATTTT
CASTLGTSHSDTQYF
>TRBJ1-2|NA|NA|TRBV24-1
TGTGCCACCAGTGACTCTCCGTTTGGCTACACCTTC
CATSDSPFGYTF
>TRBJ1-1|NA|NA|TRBV19
TGTGCCAGTAGTATCATGGACAGTGGGCCCACTGAAGCTTTCTTT
CASSIMDSGPTEAFF
>TRBJ1-1|NA|TRBD1|TRBV19
TGTGCCAGTAGTATACAGGGGGCGAACACTGAAGCTTTCTTT
CASSIQGANTEAFF
>TRBJ2-4|NA|NA|TRBV28
TGTGCCAGCAGTAACATTCAGTACTTC
CASSNIQYF
>TRBJ1-2|NA|NA|TRBV28
TGTGCCAGCAGTTTAAGTCCTAGGGGACAACGCTATGGCTACACCTTC
CASSLSPRGQRYGYTF
>TRBJ2-1|NA|TRBD2|TRBV9
TGTGCCAGCAGCGTAGGACTAGCGGGCCACAATGAGCAGTTCTTC
CASSVGLAGHNEQFF
>TRBJ2-3|NA|NA|TRBV5-1
TGCGCCAGCAGCTTGAAGGTACAGAGGTCGGTCACAGATACGCAGTATTTT
CASSLKVQRSVTDTQYF
>TRBJ2-3|NA|NA|TRBV7-9
TGTGCCAGCAGCTGGGCGGAGGATACGCAGTATTTT
CASSWAEDTQYF
>TRBJ2-7|NA|NA|TRBV28
TGTGCCAGCAGTTTCAGACCCTACGAGCAGTACTTC
CASSFRPYEQYF
>TRBJ1-5|NA|TRBD1|TRBV2
TGTGCCAGCAGGCCAGGGGGACCCCGCAATCAGCCCCAGCATTTT
CASRPGGPRNQPQHF
>TRBJ1-5|NA|TRBD1|TRBV19
TGTGCCAGTAGTATAGGGACAGGGGACGGTCAGCCCCAGCATTTT
CASSIGTGDGQPQHF
>TRBJ2-1|NA|NA|TRBV27
TGTGCCAGCAGTTTACCGGGAAAGACCTACAATGAGCAGTTCTTC
CASSLPGKTYNEQFF
>TRBJ2-1|NA|TRBD2|TRBV4-2
TGTGCCAGCAGCCAAGTTGGGACTAGCGGGAGTGCCTACAATGAGCAGTTCTTC
CASSQVGTSGSAYNEQFF
>TRBJ2-1|NA|NA|TRBV24-1
TGTGCCACCAGTGAACCCACCCGGGGCAGGGCCTACAATGAGCAGTTCTTC
CATSEPTRGRAYNEQFF
>TRBJ2-2|NA|TRBD1|TRBV19
TGTGCCAGTACCCCCGGGACAGCCACCGGGGAGCTGTTTTTT
CASTPGTATGELFF
>TRBJ1-2|once|NA|TRBV28
TGTGCCAGCAGTTTAGGCCGGACAACCTATGGCTACACCTTC
CASSLGRTTYGYTF
>TRBJ1-5|NA|NA|TRBV6-5
TGTGCCAGCTCCACGGCGACACAGAATCAGCCCCAGCATTTT
CASSTATQNQPQHF
>TRBJ2-7|NA|NA|TRBV2
TGTGCCAGCACTAGAGGGGATCTATACGAGCAGTACTTC
CASTRGDLYEQYF
>TRBJ2-3|once|NA|TRBV28
TGTGCCAGCGAATCTAGCACAGATACGCAGTATTTT
CASESSTDTQYF
>TRBJ1-5|NA|TRBD1|TRBV6-1
TGTGCCAGCAGTGAAGGCACAGGGGGTCAGCCCCAGCATTTT
CASSEGTGGQPQHF
>TRBJ1-1|NA|TRBD1|TRBV6-2/TRBV6-3
TGTGCCAGCAGTGATCGACAGGGATATGCTGAAGCTTTCTTT
CASSDRQGYAEAFF
>TRBJ2-1|NA|TRBD2|TRBV3-1/TRBV3-2
TGTGCCAGCAGCCAACTAGCGGGAGGCCCAACCTACAATGAGCAGTTCTTC
CASSQLAGGPTYNEQFF
>TRBJ1-6|NA|NA|TRBV3-1/TRBV3-2
TGTGCCAGCAGCCCGGGCTATAATTCACCCCTCCACTTT
CASSPGYNSPLHF
>TRBJ2-1|NA|NA|TRBV4-3
TGCGCCAGCAGCCCTTTGGGGACGCTAAATGAGCAGTTCTTC
CASSPLGTLNEQFF
>TRBJ2-5|NA|NA|TRBV7-3
TGTGCCAGCAGCCTCAGGGGACTTACAGTAGAGACCCAGTACTTC
CASSLRGLTVETQYF
>TRBJ1-4|NA|NA|TRBV19
TGTGCCAGTAGCCCCCAGGGGACTAATGAAAAACTGTTTTTT
CASSPQGTNEKLFF
>TRBJ1-6|NA|TRBD1|TRBV7-9
TGTGCCAGCAGCGCCCCCGGGACAGGGACAAATCCCCTCCACTTT
CASSAPGTGTNPLHF
>TRBJ1-2|NA|NA|TRBV3-1/TRBV3-2
TGTGCCAGCAGCCTACAGACAGGTTTAGGTGGCTACACCTTC
CASSLQTGLGGYTF
>TRBJ2-7|NA|TRBD1|TRBV29-1
TGCAGCGTTGAAGATCGGGGCAGGGGGCTTTCCTACGAGCAGTACTTC
CSVEDRGRGLSYEQYF
>TRBJ1-3|NA|TRBD1|TRBV19
TGTGCCAGTAGCCCCCCGGGACAGAGCTCTGGAAACACCATATATTTT
CASSPPGQSSGNTIYF
>TRBJ1-5|NA|TRBD1|TRBV7-9
TGTGCCAGGACCTGTCGAACAGGGGGCAATCAGCCCCAGCATTTT
CARTCRTGGNQPQHF
>TRBJ2-7|NA|TRBD2|TRBV6-1
TGTGCCAGCAGTGAAACCAGCGGGAGAAGGACCTACGAGCAGTACTTC
CASSETSGRRTYEQYF
>TRBJ2-2|NA|NA|TRBV7-3
TGTGCCAGCAGCGGACCGGGCATGCCCGGGGAGCTGTTTTTT
CASSGPGMPGELFF
>TRBJ1-1|NA|NA|TRBV5-1
TGCGCCAGCAGCTTGTCGAATGGCGTTGGGGGGCTGACTGAAGCTTTCTTT
CASSLSNGVGGLTEAFF
>TRBJ1-2|NA|NA|TRBV11-3
TGTGCCAGCAGCTTAGTTCGGCAGGAGGGCTACACCTTC
CASSLVRQEGYTF
>TRBJ2-1|NA|NA|TRBV19
TGTGCCAGTAGTTTCTCTACCTCAGTTGTGCAGTTCTTC
CASSFSTSVVQFF
>TRBJ2-3|NA|NA|TRBV28
TGTGCCAGCAGTGGGACACCTATCACAGATACGCAGTATTTT
CASSGTPITDTQYF
>TRBJ1-5|NA|NA|TRBV6-2/TRBV6-3
TGTGCCAGCAGTTACGAGGGGGGCAGCAATCAGCCCCAGCATTTT
CASSYEGGSNQPQHF
>TRBJ1-1|NA|NA|TRBV3-1/TRBV3-2
TGTGCCAGCAGTCCAAGGATGGGGGCGGGTACTGAAGCTTTCTTT
CASSPRMGAGTEAFF
>TRBJ2-5|NA|TRBD1|TRBV7-2
TGTGCCAGCAGCTTTGACAGGGGAGAGACCCAGTACTTC
CASSFDRGETQYF
>TRBJ1-2|NA|NA|TRBV27
TGTGCCAGCAGTTTACGAGGGGGGAACTATGGCTACACCTTC
CASSLRGGNYGYTF
>TRBJ1-3|NA|NA|TRBV2
TGTGCCAGCAGAGTCTTGGCAGCTGGAAACACCATATATTTT
CASRVLAAGNTIYF
>TRBJ2-2|NA|NA|TRBV27
TGTGCCAGCAGTTTAAGGGGCGGGGCGAACACCGGGGAGCTGTTTTTT
CASSLRGGANTGELFF
>TRBJ1-2|NA|NA|TRBV3-1/TRBV3-2
TGTGCCAGCAGCCGAACGGGGGTCGGGGCGGGCTATGGCTACACCTTC
CASSRTGVGAGYGYTF
>TRBJ2-5|NA|NA|TRBV9
TGTGCCAGCAGCGTCCAGTGGGACGGAGAGACCCAGTACTTC
CASSVQWDGETQYF
>TRBJ1-4|NA|NA|TRBV7-9
TGTGCCAGCAGCCTCACGACCTTGGATGAAAAACTGTTTTTT
CASSLTTLDEKLFF
>TRBJ2-1|NA|TRBD2|TRBV27
TGTGCCAGCAGCGCTAGCGGGGGATCCAATGAGCAGTTCTTC
CASSASGGSNEQFF